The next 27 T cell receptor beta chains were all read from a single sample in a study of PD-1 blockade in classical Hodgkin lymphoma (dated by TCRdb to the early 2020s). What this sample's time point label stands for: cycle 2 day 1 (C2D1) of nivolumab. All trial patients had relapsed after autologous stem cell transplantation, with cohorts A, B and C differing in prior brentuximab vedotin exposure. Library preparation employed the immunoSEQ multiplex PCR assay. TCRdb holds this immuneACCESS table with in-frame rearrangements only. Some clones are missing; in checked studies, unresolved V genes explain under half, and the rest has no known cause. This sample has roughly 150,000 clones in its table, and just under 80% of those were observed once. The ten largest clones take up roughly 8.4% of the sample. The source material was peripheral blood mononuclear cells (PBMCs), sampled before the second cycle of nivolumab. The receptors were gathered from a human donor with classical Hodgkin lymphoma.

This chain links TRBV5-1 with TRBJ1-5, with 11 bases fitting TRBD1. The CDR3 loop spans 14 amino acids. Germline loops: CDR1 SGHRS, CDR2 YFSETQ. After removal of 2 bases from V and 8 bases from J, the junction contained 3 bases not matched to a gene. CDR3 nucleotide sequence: TGCGCCAGCAGCTTTGGGACAGGGGGTGAGCCCCAGCATTTT. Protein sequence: CASSFGTGGEPQHF.

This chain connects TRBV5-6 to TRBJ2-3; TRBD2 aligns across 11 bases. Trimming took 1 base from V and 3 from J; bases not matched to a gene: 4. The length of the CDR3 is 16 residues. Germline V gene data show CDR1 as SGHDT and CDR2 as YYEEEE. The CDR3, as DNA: TGTGCCAGCAGCTTGTTACTAGCGGGAGTTACAGATACGCAGTATTTT. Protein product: CASSLLLAGVTDTQYF.

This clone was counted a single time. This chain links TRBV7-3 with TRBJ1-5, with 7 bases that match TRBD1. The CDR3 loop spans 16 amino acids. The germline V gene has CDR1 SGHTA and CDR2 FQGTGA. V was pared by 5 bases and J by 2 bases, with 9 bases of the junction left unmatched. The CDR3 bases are TGTGCCAGCAGCGCCAAACAGGGGCGGCGCAATCAGCCCCAGCATTTT. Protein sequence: CASSAKQGRRNQPQHF.

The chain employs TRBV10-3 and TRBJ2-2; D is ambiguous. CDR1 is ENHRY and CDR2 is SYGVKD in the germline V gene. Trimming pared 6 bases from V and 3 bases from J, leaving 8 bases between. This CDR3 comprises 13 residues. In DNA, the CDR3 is TGTGCCATCAGACCTGGGGACACCGGGGAGCTGTTTTTT. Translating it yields CAIRPGDTGELFF.

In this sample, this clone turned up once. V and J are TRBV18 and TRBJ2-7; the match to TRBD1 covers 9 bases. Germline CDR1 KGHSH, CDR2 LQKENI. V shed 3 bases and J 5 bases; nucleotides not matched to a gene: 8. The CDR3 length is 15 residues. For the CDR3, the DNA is TGTGCCAGCTCACCGGGACAGGGTTTCTTTGACGAGCAGTACTTC. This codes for CASSPGQGFFDEQYF. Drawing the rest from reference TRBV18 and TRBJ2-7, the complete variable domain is NAGVMQNPRHLVRRRGQEARLRCSPMKGHSHVYWYRQLPEEGLKFMVYLQKENIIDESGMPKERFSAEFPKEGPSILRIQQVVRGDSAAYFCASSPGQGFFDEQYFGPGTRLTVT.

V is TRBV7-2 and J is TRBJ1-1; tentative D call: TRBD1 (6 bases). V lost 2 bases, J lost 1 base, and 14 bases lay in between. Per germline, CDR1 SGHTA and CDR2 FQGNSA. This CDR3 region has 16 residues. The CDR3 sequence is CASSLRSPGQNTEAFF. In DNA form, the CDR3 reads TGTGCCAGCAGCTTACGAAGCCCGGGACAGAACACTGAAGCTTTCTTT.

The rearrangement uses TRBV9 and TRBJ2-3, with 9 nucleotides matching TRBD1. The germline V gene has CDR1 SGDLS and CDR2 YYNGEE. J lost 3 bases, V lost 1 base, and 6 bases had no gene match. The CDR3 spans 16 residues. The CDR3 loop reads CASSVFTGGPTDTQYF. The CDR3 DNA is TGTGCCAGCAGCGTATTCACAGGGGGCCCTACAGATACGCAGTATTTT.

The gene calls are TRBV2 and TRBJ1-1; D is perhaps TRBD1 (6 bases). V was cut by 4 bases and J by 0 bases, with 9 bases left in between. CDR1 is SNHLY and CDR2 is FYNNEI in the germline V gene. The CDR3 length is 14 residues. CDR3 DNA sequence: TGTGCCAGCAGTGGTCAGGGGATGAACACTGAAGCTTTCTTT. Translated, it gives CASSGQGMNTEAFF.

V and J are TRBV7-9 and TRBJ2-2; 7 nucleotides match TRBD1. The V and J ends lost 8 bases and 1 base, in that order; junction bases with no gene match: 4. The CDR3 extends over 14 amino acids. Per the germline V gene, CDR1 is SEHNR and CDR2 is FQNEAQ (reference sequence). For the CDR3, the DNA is TGTGCCAGCCCGACAGGGCTGAACACCGGGGAGCTGTTTTTT. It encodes CASPTGLNTGELFF.

Here the CDR3 DNA reads TGTGCCAGCACCCTAGGAGTCGCTTGGGGGATGATCGGGGAGCTGTTTTTT. As protein: CASTLGVAWGMIGELFF. The chain uses TRBV28 and TRBJ2-2; D may be TRBD1 or TRBD2 (5 bases each). The germline CDR1 and CDR2 sequences are MDHEN and SYDVKM. Trimming stripped 7 bases from V and 7 bases from J, with 25 bases between. The CDR3 has 17 amino acids.

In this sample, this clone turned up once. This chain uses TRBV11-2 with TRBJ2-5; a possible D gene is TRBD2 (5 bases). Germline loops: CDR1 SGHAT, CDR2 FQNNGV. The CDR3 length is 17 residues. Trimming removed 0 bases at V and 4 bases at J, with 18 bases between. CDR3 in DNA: TGTGCCAGCAGCTTAGATCCCGGACTGAGAGCCAGAGAGACCCAGTACTTC. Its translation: CASSLDPGLRARETQYF.

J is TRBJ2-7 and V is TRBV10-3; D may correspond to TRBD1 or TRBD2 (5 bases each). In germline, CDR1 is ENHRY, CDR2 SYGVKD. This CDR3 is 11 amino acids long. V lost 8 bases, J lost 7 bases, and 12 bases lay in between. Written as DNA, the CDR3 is TGTGCCATCGGGACGGATTTGGAGCAGTACTTC. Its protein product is CAIGTDLEQYF.

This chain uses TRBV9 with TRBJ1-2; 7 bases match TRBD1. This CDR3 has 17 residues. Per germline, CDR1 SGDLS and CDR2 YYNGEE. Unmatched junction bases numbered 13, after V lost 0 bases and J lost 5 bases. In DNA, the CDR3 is TGTGCCAGCAGCGTAGCTTCCAAGGGACAGCCGAATTATGGCTACACCTTC. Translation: CASSVASKGQPNYGYTF.

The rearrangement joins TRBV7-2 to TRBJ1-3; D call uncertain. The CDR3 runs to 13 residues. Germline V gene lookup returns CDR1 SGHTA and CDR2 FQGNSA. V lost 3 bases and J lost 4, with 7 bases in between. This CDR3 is CASSLGEGNTIYF. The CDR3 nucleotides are TGTGCCAGCAGCTTGGGAGAAGGAAACACCATATATTTT.

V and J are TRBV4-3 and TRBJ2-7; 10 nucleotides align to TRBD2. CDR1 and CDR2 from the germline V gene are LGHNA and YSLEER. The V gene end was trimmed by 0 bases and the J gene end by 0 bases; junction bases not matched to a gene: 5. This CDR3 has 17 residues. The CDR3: CASSQELAGALSYEQYF. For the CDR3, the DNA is TGCGCCAGCAGCCAAGAGCTAGCGGGAGCCCTCTCCTACGAGCAGTACTTC.

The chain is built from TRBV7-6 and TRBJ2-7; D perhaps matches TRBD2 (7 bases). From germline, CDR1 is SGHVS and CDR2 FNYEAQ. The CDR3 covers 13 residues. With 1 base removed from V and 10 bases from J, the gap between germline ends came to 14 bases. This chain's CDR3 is CASSLEWGGPQYF. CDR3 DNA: TGTGCCAGCAGCTTAGAGTGGGGGGGCCCCCAGTACTTC.

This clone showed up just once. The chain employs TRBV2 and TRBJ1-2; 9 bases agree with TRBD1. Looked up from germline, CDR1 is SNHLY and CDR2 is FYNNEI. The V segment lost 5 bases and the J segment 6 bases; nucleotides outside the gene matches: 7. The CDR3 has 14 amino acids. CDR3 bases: TGTGCCAGCAGTAAAACAGGGGGCGGGGATGGCTACACCTTC. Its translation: CASSKTGGGDGYTF.

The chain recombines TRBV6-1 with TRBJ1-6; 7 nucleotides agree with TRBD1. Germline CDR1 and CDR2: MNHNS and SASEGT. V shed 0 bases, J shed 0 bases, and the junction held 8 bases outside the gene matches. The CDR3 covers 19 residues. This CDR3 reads CASSEAGDSSNSYNSPLHF. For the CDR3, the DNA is TGTGCCAGCAGTGAAGCCGGGGACAGCTCAAACTCCTATAATTCACCCCTCCACTTT.

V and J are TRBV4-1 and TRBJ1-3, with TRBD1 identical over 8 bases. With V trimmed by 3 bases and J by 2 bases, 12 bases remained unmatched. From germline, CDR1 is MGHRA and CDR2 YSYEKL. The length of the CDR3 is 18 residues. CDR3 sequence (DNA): TGCGCCAGCAGCCATCCCCAGGGGGCGACGTGGGCTGGAAACACCATATATTTT. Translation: CASSHPQGATWAGNTIYF.

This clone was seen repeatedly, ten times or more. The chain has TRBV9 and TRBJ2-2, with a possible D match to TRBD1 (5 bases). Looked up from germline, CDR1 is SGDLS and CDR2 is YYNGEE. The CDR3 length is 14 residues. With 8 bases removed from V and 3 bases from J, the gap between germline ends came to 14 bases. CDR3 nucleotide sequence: TGTGCCAGGACGGTAGGGGTGGACACCGGGGAGCTGTTTTTT. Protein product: CARTVGVDTGELFF.

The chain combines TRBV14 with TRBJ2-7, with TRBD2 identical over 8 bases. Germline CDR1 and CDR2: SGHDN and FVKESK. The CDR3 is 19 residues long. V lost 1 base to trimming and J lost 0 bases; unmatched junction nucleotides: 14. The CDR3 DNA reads TGTGCCAGCAGCCAAGGAAAAATCCCGCGGGAGGACAGCTCCTACGAGCAGTACTTC. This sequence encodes CASSQGKIPREDSSYEQYF.

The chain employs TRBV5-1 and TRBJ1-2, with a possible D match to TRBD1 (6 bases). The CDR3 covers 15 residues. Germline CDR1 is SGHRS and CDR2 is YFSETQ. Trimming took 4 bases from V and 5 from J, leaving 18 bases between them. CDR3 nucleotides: TGCGCCAGCAGCCCACAGGGACCAGGCGGATATGGCTACACCTTC. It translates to CASSPQGPGGYGYTF.

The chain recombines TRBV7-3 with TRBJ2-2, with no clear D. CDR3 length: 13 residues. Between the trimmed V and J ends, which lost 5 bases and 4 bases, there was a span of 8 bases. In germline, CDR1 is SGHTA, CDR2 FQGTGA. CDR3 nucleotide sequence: TGTGCCAGCAGCCCCCGGGCCACCGGGGAGCTGTTTTTT. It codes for CASSPRATGELFF.

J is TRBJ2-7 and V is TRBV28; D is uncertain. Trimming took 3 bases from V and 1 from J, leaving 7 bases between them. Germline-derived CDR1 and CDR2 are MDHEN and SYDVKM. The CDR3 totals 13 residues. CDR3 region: CASSFGGSYEQYF. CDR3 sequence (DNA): TGTGCCAGCAGTTTCGGCGGATCCTACGAGCAGTACTTC.

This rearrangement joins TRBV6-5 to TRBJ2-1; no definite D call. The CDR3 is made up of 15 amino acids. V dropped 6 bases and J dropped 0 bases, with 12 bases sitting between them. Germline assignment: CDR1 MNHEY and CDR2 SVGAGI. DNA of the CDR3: TGTGCCAGCAGGGATGAGTTTAGCTCCTACAATGAGCAGTTCTTC. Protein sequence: CASRDEFSSYNEQFF.

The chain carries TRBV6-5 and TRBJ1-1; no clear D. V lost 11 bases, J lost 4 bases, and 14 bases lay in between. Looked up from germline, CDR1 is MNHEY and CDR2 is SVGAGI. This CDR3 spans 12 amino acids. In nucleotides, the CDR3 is TGTGCCGTACAAACAGCTCGCACTGAAGCTTTCTTT. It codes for CAVQTARTEAFF.

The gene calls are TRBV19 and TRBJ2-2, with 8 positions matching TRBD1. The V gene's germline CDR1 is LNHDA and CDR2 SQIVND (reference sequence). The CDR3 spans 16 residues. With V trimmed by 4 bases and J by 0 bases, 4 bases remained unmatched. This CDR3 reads CASSTSGGANTGELFF. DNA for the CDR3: TGTGCCAGTAGTACATCAGGGGGCGCGAACACCGGGGAGCTGTTTTTT.